Each of the 7 T cell receptor beta chains below was sequenced from the same sample in a study of Tregs in tolerant kidney transplant recipients. Measured with immunoSEQ multiplex PCR; TCRdb has only the in-frame clones, and not every one. The table shows about 15,000 clones, with just under 80% occurring only once. The source was Tregs from blood, collected before the transplant. These receptors were collected from a human donor who received a combined kidney and bone marrow transplant.

The rearrangement links TRBV6-5 to TRBJ2-7; TRBD1 is a possible D gene (5 bases). In germline, CDR1 is MNHEY, CDR2 SVGAGI. This CDR3 is built from 13 residues. V was cut by 4 bases and J by 6 bases, with 13 bases left in between. CDR3 nucleotides: TGTGCCAGCAGTTTCCTTCTAGGGGCCGAGCAGTACTTC. As protein: CASSFLLGAEQYF.

The chain employs TRBV7-2 and TRBJ2-1; 8 nucleotides agree with TRBD2. This CDR3 is 12 amino acids long. After removal of 1 base from V and 16 bases from J, the junction contained 6 bases not matched to a gene. Germline V gene sequence: CDR1 SGHTA, CDR2 FQGNSA. CDR3 protein: CASSLVGLESFF. In DNA, the CDR3 is TGTGCCAGCAGCTTAGTGGGACTAGAGTCCTTCTTC.

The genes are TRBV11-2 and TRBJ1-1; D is possibly TRBD1 (6 bases). The CDR3 is made up of 14 amino acids. CDR1 is SGHAT, CDR2 FQNNGV, per germline. Trimming took 0 bases from V and 7 from J, leaving 12 bases between them. Here the CDR3 DNA reads TGTGCCAGCAGCTTAGAAAGTAGGGGGGGTGAAGCTTTCTTT. This encodes CASSLESRGGEAFF.

Only one count was recorded for this clone. The chain uses TRBV6-5 and TRBJ2-5, with 12 bases lining up with TRBD2. With 3 bases clipped from V and 5 bases from J, the junction kept 4 bases outside the gene matches. The germline V gene has CDR1 MNHEY and CDR2 SVGAGI. The CDR3 runs to 15 residues. CDR3 in DNA: TGTGCCAGCAGTTATTACGGGACTAGCGGGGAGACCCAGTACTTC. This translates into CASSYYGTSGETQYF.

For the CDR3, the DNA is TGTGCCAGCAGTCCTGGACAGATCTATGGCTACACCTTC. This encodes CASSPGQIYGYTF. The genes are TRBV2 and TRBJ1-2; D is perhaps TRBD1 (6 bases). V lost 5 bases and J 4 bases, leaving 11 bases between the germline ends. The germline V gene has CDR1 SNHLY and CDR2 FYNNEI. The CDR3 has 13 residues.

J is TRBJ2-7 and V is TRBV18; 7 bases line up with TRBD2. CDR1 is KGHSH, CDR2 LQKENI, per germline. J was trimmed by 2 bases and V by 4 bases; bases with no gene match: 11. This CDR3 is 16 amino acids long. The DNA for the CDR3 is TGTGCCAGCTCACACTCCGCTGGGGGGGGGACCTACGAGCAGTACTTC. This gives the protein CASSHSAGGGTYEQYF.

V is TRBV29-1 and J is TRBJ1-4; no firm D call. CDR1 SQVTM and CDR2 ANQGSEA come from the germline V gene. The germline V and J ends were trimmed by 4 bases and 5 bases, with 8 bases remaining between them. The CDR3 runs to 12 residues. CDR3 protein: CSVVGSNEKLFF. DNA for the CDR3: TGCAGCGTTGTCGGGTCGAATGAAAAACTGTTTTTT.